This entry lists 21 T cell receptor beta chains sequenced from one sample in a study of cytomegalovirus exposure and HLA in healthy donors. Measured with immunoSEQ multiplex PCR; TCRdb has only the in-frame clones, and not every one. The data show about 110,000 clones, 88% seen once. Sequencing used PBMCs. The receptor source for this set is a woman between 18 and 29 years old in good health and CMV-seropositive.

The chain combines TRBV29-1 with TRBJ2-2, with D perhaps TRBD1 (7 bases). Trimming took off 7 bases at V and 0 bases at J, with 12 bases between the two ends. Germline CDR1 is SQVTM and CDR2 is ANQGSEA. This CDR3 region has 14 residues. CDR3 DNA sequence: TGCAGCGCTCAGGGGGGACCGAACACCGGGGAGCTGTTTTTT. Protein: CSAQGGPNTGELFF.

The chain uses TRBV6-1 and TRBJ2-3; D gene uncertain. The germline gives CDR1 MNHNS, CDR2 SASEGT. V lost 1 base, J lost 0 bases, and 8 bases lay in between. The CDR3 is 15 amino acids. Here the CDR3 reads CASSEDSTSTDTQYF. In DNA, the CDR3 is TGTGCCAGCAGTGAAGACTCTACTAGCACAGATACGCAGTATTTT.

The J gene is TRBJ2-5, the V gene TRBV27; perhaps TRBD2 as D (6 bases). The CDR3 contains 14 residues. Germline CDR1 and CDR2: MNHEY and SMNVEV (reference sequence). V was pared by 5 bases and J by 5 bases, with 15 bases between. The chain's CDR3 is CASSPRGDPETQYF. CDR3 nucleotide sequence: TGTGCCAGCAGTCCTCGCGGGGACCCCGAGACCCAGTACTTC.

This chain links TRBV28 with TRBJ1-2, with TRBD1 matching 8 bases. With 2 bases clipped from V and 1 base from J, the junction kept 3 bases outside the gene matches. Germline V lookup: CDR1 MDHEN, CDR2 SYDVKM. This CDR3 contains 15 residues. Here the CDR3 DNA reads TGTGCCAGCAGTTTAGGCAGGGGGCGTAACTATGGCTACACCTTC. Translated, it gives CASSLGRGRNYGYTF.

This clone showed up just once. The chain combines TRBV19 with TRBJ1-5; 7 bases match TRBD1. Losses at the gene ends were 6 bases for V and 6 bases for J; bases not matched to a gene: 17. Germline V CDR1 and CDR2: LNHDA, SQIVND (reference sequence). The CDR3 runs to 17 residues. This CDR3 is CASSADRASPFGQPQHF. In nucleotides, the CDR3 is TGTGCCAGTAGCGCTGACAGGGCTTCACCCTTTGGTCAGCCCCAGCATTTT.

The chain has TRBV7-9 and TRBJ1-6; 8 positions agree with TRBD1. Germline V gene lookup returns CDR1 SEHNR and CDR2 FQNEAQ (reference sequence). Trimming at V came to 6 bases and at J to 5 bases, leaving 6 bases not matched to a gene. The CDR3 consists of 15 residues. As DNA, the CDR3 is TGTGCCAGCAGACCAGGGGGCTCGGATAATTCACCCCTCCACTTT. This encodes CASRPGGSDNSPLHF.

CDR3 in amino acids: CASSQDPGMGSPLHF. For the CDR3, the DNA is TGCGCCAGCAGCCAAGACCCCGGGATGGGTTCACCCCTCCACTTT. The chain employs TRBV4-3 and TRBJ1-6; D is unresolved. Germline assignment: CDR1 LGHNA and CDR2 YSLEER. The CDR3 covers 15 residues. Trimming removed 0 bases at V and 9 bases at J, with 12 bases between.

This clone was picked up a small number of times. The chain joins TRBV28 to TRBJ1-6; TRBD1 might be the D (6 bases). V lost 4 bases and J 9 bases, leaving 16 bases between the germline ends. The CDR3 runs 15 residues. CDR1 MDHEN and CDR2 SYDVKM come from the germline V gene. The CDR3 DNA follows: TGTGCCAGCAGTTCCCACGGGGGGCAAGGTTCACCCCTCCACTTT. It is translated as CASSSHGGQGSPLHF.

This chain links TRBV11-2 with TRBJ1-1, with D possibly TRBD1 on 5 matching bases. This CDR3 comprises 14 residues. V was pared by 3 bases and J by 0 bases, with 8 bases between. CDR1 and CDR2 (germline): SGHAT, FQNNGV. The chain's CDR3 is CASSFAGVNTEAFF. CDR3 nucleotides: TGTGCCAGCAGCTTCGCGGGGGTGAACACTGAAGCTTTCTTT. The variable domain in full, with the rest retrieved from reference TRBV11-2 and TRBJ1-1, is EAGVAQSPRYKIIEKRQSVAFWCNPISGHATLYWYQQILGQGPKLLIQFQNNGVVDDSQLPKDRFSAERLKGVDSTLKIQPAKLEDSAVYLCASSFAGVNTEAFFGQGTRLTVV.

This chain links TRBV28 with TRBJ2-3, with no clear D. Looked up from germline, CDR1 is MDHEN and CDR2 is SYDVKM. This CDR3 comprises 13 residues. The V gene lost 5 bases and the J gene lost 0 bases, with 6 bases spanning the gap. The CDR3: CASSPLSTDTQYF. The CDR3 nucleotides read TGTGCCAGCAGTCCCCTTAGCACAGATACGCAGTATTTT. Combining the CDR3 with reference TRBV28 and TRBJ2-3 gives the whole variable domain DVKVTQSSRYLVKRTGEKVFLECVQDMDHENMFWYRQDPGLGLRLIYFSYDVKMKEKGDIPEGYSVSREKKERFSLILESASTNQTSMYLCASSPLSTDTQYFGPGTRLTVL.

CDR3 in DNA: TGTGCCAGCAGTTCCATGGACAGAGATCAGCCCCAGCATTTT. It translates to CASSSMDRDQPQHF. The rearrangement joins TRBV7-2 to TRBJ1-5; possibly TRBD1 for D (6 bases). V was shortened by 6 bases and J by 5 bases, with 14 bases between the two germline ends. The V gene's germline CDR1 is SGHTA and CDR2 FQGNSA. The CDR3 length is 14 residues. Full variable domain (missing parts from reference TRBV7-2 and TRBJ1-5): GAGVSQSPSNKVTEKGKDVELRCDPISGHTALYWYRQSLGQGLEFLIYFQGNSAPDKSGLPSDRFSAERTGGSVSTLTIQRTQQEDSAVYLCASSSMDRDQPQHFGDGTRLSIL.

This clone was picked up one time. The rearrangement joins TRBV2 to TRBJ2-1, with 8 bases identical to TRBD2. The CDR3 has 15 residues. The ends lost 4 bases at V and 6 bases at J; junction bases unmatched: 8. Germline loops: CDR1 SNHLY, CDR2 FYNNEI. Here the CDR3 reads CASSVPGLGFNEQFF. The CDR3 nucleotides read TGTGCCAGCAGTGTGCCGGGACTAGGATTCAATGAGCAGTTCTTC.

This chain links TRBV6-4 with TRBJ1-2; maybe TRBD1 (6 bases). The CDR3 covers 14 residues. V lost 0 bases and J lost 1, with 6 bases in between. The germline V gene encodes CDR1 MRHNA and CDR2 SNTAGT. As DNA, the CDR3 is TGTGCCAGCAGTGACTCGGACAGTAACTATGGCTACACCTTC. This encodes CASSDSDSNYGYTF.

This clone was seen once. The gene calls are TRBV2 and TRBJ2-1; a possible D gene is TRBD1 (6 bases). V lost 6 bases and J 0 bases, leaving 21 bases between the germline ends. The CDR3 has 18 residues. The germline V gene encodes CDR1 SNHLY and CDR2 FYNNEI. Here the CDR3 DNA reads TGTGCCAGCAGCGGTTATCCCCCGGGACAAACCTCCTACAATGAGCAGTTCTTC. Its translation is CASSGYPPGQTSYNEQFF.

This chain connects TRBV18 to TRBJ2-5, with a weak D call TRBD2 (5 bases). Trimming stripped 5 bases from V and 1 base from J, with 8 bases between. CDR1 is KGHSH and CDR2 is LQKENI in the germline V gene. The CDR3 consists of 13 residues. CDR3 protein: CASSTGIQETQYF. CDR3 in DNA: TGTGCCAGCTCAACCGGGATCCAAGAGACCCAGTACTTC.

There are a few counts of this clone. The chain joins TRBV19 to TRBJ1-2; possible D gene TRBD1, 6 bases. Germline V lookup: CDR1 LNHDA, CDR2 SQIVND (reference sequence). This CDR3 has 14 residues. The ends were cut back, 5 bases at V and 5 bases at J, with 15 bases in the middle. CDR3 sequence reads: CASSDRQDLYGYTF. CDR3 DNA sequence: TGTGCCAGTAGTGATCGACAGGACCTTTATGGCTACACCTTC.

This chain links TRBV7-8 with TRBJ2-7; unclear D gene. CDR1 and CDR2 (germline): SGHVS, FQNEAQ. V shed 5 bases and J shed 7 bases, with 15 bases lying between them. This CDR3 has 13 residues. For the CDR3, the DNA is TGTGCCAGCAGCCTCCTACCCGTGGGAGAGCAGTACGTC. This translates into CASSLLPVGEQYV.

The chain employs TRBV9 and TRBJ2-3; 10 nucleotides agree with TRBD2. V gave up 0 bases and J gave up 6 bases; unmatched junction bases: 7. The length of the CDR3 is 16 residues. Germline CDR1 and CDR2: SGDLS and YYNGEE. The CDR3 loop is CASSVEDSGGRDTQYF. For the CDR3, the DNA is TGTGCCAGCAGCGTAGAGGATAGCGGGGGGCGGGATACGCAGTATTTT.

The gene calls are TRBV4-3 and TRBJ1-5, with D unclear. V was shortened by 0 bases and J by 7 bases, with 13 bases between the two germline ends. This CDR3 region has 15 residues. Germline loops: CDR1 LGHNA, CDR2 YSLEER. In DNA, the CDR3 is TGCGCCAGCAGCCAAGACGGAGGAGACGGGCAGCCCCAGCATTTT. Translated: CASSQDGGDGQPQHF.

The V call is TRBV7-6, the J call TRBJ2-1; 13 bases are a match to TRBD2. From germline, CDR1 is SGHVS and CDR2 FNYEAQ. This CDR3 spans 16 amino acids. The J segment lost 8 bases and the V segment lost 5 bases, leaving 9 bases of the junction unmatched. The CDR3 spells CASSPRTSGGAHEQFF. Here the CDR3 DNA reads TGTGCCAGCAGCCCCAGAACTAGCGGGGGGGCCCATGAGCAGTTCTTC.

This clone was detected once. The rearrangement joins TRBV7-6 to TRBJ1-6, with TRBD1 matching 7 bases. V lost 4 bases, J lost 6 bases, and 6 bases stayed unmatched. CDR1 and CDR2 from the germline V gene are SGHVS and FNYEAQ. CDR3 length: 15 residues. CDR3 coding DNA: TGTGCCAGCAGCTCCAAAAGGGGGCCTAATTCACCCCTCCACTTT. Translating gives CASSSKRGPNSPLHF.